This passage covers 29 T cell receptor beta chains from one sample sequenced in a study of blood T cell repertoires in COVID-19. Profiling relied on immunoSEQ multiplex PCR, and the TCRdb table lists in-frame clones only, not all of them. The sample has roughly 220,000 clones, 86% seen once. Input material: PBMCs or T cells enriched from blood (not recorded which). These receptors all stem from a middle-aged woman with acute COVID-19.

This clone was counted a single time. The CDR3: CASVRTGGGDEQFF. DNA for the CDR3: TGCGCCAGTGTGAGGACAGGGGGCGGGGATGAGCAGTTCTTC. This chain links TRBV5-1 with TRBJ2-1; 11 bases match TRBD1. Germline-derived CDR1 and CDR2 are SGHRS and YFSETQ. CDR3 size: 14 residues. V gave up 8 bases and J gave up 8 bases; unmatched junction bases: 9.

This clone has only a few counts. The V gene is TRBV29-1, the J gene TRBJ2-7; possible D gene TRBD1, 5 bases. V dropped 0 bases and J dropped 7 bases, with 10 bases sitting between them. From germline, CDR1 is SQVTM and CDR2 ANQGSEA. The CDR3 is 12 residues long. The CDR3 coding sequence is TGCAGCGTTGAAGACAGGGTGGGTGAGCAGTACTTC. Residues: CSVEDRVGEQYF.

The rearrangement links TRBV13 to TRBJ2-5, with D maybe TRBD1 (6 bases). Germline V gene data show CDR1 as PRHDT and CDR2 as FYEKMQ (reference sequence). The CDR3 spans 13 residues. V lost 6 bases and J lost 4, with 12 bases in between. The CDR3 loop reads CASSRTATETQYF. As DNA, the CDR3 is TGTGCCAGCAGTAGGACAGCGACAGAGACCCAGTACTTC.

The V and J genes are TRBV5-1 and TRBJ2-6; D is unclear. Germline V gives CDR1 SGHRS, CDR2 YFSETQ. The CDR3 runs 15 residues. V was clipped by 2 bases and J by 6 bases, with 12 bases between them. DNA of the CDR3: TGCGCCAGCAGCTTTGAAGCCATAGAGGCCAACGTCCTGACTTTC. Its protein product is CASSFEAIEANVLTF. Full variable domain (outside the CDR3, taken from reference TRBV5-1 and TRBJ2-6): KAGVTQTPRYLIKTRGQQVTLSCSPISGHRSVSWYQQTPGQGLQFLFEYFSETQRNKGNFPGRFSGRQFSNSRSEMNVSTLELGDSALYLCASSFEAIEANVLTFGAGSRLTVL.

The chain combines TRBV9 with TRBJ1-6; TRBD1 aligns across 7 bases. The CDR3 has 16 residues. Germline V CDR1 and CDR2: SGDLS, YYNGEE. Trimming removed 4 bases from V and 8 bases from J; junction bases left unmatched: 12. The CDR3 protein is CASSNTGTARDSPLHF. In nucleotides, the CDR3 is TGTGCCAGCAGCAACACCGGGACAGCCAGAGATTCACCCCTCCACTTT.

The CDR3 DNA reads TGTGCCAGCAGTCTCCCCCAGACAGGGGGAGAGACCCAGTACTTC. Its protein product is CASSLPQTGGETQYF. The chain couples TRBV28 to TRBJ2-5; 9 positions match TRBD1. Germline V lookup: CDR1 MDHEN, CDR2 SYDVKM. J was trimmed by 4 bases and V by 5 bases; bases with no gene match: 8. CDR3 length equals 15 residues.

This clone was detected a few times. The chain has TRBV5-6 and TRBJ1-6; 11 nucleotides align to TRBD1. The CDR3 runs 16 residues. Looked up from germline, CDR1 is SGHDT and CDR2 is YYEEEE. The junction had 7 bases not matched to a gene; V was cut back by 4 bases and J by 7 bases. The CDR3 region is CASSIRDRGWNSPLHF. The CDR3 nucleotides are TGTGCCAGCAGCATTAGGGACAGGGGGTGGAATTCACCCCTCCACTTT.

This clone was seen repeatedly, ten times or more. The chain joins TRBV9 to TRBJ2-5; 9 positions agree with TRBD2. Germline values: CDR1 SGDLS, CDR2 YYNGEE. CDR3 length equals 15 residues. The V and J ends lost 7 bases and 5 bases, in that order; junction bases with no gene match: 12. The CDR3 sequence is CASDRGSGSGETQYF. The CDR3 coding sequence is TGTGCCAGCGACAGAGGTAGCGGGAGTGGGGAGACCCAGTACTTC. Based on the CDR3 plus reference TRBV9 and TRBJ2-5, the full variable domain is DSGVTQTPKHLITATGQRVTLRCSPRSGDLSVYWYQQSLDQGLQFLIQYYNGEERAKGNILERFSAQQFPDLHSELNLSSLELGDSALYFCASDRGSGSGETQYFGPGTRLLVL.

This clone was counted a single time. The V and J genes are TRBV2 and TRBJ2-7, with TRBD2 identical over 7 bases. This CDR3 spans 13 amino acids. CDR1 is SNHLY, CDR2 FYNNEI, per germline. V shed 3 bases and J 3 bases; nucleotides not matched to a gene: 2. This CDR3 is CASSETSRYEQYF. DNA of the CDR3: TGTGCCAGCAGTGAGACTAGCCGCTACGAGCAGTACTTC. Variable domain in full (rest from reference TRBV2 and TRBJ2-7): EPEVTQTPSHQVTQMGQEVILRCVPISNHLYFYWYRQILGQKVEFLVSFYNNEISEKSEIFDDQFSVERPDGSNFTLKIRSTKLEDSAMYFCASSETSRYEQYFGPGTRLTVT.

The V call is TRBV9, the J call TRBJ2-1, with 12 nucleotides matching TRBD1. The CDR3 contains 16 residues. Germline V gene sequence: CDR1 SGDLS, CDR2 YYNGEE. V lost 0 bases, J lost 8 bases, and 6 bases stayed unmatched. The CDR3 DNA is TGTGCCAGCAGCGTAGGGGATGGGACAGGGGGCTATGAGCAGTTCTTC. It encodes CASSVGDGTGGYEQFF.

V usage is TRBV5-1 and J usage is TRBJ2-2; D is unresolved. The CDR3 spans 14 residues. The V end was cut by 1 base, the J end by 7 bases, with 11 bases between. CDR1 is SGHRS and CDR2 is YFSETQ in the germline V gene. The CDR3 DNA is TGCGCCAGCAGCTTGTCTTCGAGTGACGGGGAGCTGTTTTTT. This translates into CASSLSSSDGELFF.

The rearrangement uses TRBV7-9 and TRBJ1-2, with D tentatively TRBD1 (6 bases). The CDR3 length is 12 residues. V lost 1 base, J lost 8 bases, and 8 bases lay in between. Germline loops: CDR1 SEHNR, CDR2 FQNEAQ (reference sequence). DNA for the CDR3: TGTGCCAGCAGCTTAGTCACAGGGGGCTACACCTTC. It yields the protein CASSLVTGGYTF. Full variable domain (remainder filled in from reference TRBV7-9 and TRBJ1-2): DTGVSQNPRHKITKRGQNVTFRCDPISEHNRLYWYRQTLGQGPEFLTYFQNEAQLEKSRLLSDRFSAERPKGSFSTLEIQRTEQGDSAMYLCASSLVTGGYTFGSGTRLTVV.

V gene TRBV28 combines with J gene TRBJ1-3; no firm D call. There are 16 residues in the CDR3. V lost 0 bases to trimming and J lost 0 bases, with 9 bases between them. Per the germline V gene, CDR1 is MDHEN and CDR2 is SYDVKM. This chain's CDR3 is CASSLWNRYSGNTIYF. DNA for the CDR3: TGTGCCAGCAGTTTATGGAACAGATACTCTGGAAACACCATATATTTT.

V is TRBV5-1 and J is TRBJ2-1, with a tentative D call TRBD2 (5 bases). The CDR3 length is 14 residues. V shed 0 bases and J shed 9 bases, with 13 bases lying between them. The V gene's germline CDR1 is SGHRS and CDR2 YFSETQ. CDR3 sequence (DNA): TGCGCCAGCAGCTTGGAAGGGAGAGGCTCTGAGCAGTTCTTC. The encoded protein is CASSLEGRGSEQFF.

CDR3 residues: CASRDRFLNTEAFF. The CDR3 DNA is TGTGCCAGTAGAGACAGATTCTTGAACACTGAAGCTTTCTTT. The chain links TRBV19 to TRBJ1-1, with D possibly TRBD1 on 5 matching bases. CDR1 and CDR2 from the germline V gene are LNHDA and SQIVND (reference sequence). The CDR3 has 14 amino acids. V shed 6 bases and J shed 0 bases, with 11 bases lying between them.

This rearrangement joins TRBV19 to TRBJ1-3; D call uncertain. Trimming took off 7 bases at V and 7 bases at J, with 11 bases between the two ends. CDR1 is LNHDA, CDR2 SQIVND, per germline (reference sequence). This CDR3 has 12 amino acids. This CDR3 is CASTYGRNTIYF. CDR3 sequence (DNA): TGTGCCAGTACTTACGGTCGGAACACCATATATTTT.

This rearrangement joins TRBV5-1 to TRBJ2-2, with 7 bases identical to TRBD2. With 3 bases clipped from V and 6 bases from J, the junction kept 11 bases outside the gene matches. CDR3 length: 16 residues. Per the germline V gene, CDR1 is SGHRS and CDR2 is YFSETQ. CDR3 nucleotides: TGCGCCAGCAGCTCCTCCACTACTAGCGTTTCCGGGGAGCTGTTTTTT. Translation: CASSSSTTSVSGELFF.

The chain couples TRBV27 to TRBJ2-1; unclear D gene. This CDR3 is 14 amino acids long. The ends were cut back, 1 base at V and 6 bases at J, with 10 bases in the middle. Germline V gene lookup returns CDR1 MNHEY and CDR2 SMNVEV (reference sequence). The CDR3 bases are TGTGCCAGCAGTTTATACCGACACCCCAATGAGCAGTTCTTC. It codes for CASSLYRHPNEQFF.

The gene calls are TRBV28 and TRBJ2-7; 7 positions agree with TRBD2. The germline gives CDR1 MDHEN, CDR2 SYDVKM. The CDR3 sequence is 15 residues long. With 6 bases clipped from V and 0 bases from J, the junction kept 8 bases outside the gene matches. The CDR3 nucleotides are TGTGCCAGCAGGCAAACTAGCGCTACCTCCTACGAGCAGTACTTC. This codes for CASRQTSATSYEQYF. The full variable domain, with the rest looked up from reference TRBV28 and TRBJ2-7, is DVKVTQSSRYLVKRTGEKVFLECVQDMDHENMFWYRQDPGLGLRLIYFSYDVKMKEKGDIPEGYSVSREKKERFSLILESASTNQTSMYLCASRQTSATSYEQYFGPGTRLTVT.

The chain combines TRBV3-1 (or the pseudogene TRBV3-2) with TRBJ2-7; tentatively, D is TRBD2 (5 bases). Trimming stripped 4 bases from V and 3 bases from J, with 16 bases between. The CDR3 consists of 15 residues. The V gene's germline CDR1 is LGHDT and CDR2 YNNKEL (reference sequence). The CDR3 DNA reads TGTGCCAGCAGCCCCTCCCCTGGAGGCAACTACGAGCAGTACTTC. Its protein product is CASSPSPGGNYEQYF.

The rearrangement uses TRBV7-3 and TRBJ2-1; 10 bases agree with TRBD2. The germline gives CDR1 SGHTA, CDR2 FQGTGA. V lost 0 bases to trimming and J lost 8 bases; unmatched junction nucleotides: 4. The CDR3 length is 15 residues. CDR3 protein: CASSLTLAGYDEQFF. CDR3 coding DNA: TGTGCCAGCAGCTTAACACTAGCGGGATATGATGAGCAGTTCTTC.

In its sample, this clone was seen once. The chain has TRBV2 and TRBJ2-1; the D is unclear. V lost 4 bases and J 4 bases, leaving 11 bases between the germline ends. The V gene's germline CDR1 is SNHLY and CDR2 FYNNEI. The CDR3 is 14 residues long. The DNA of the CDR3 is TGTGCCAGCAGTGCCAGGCCGAATTACAATGAGCAGTTCTTC. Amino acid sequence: CASSARPNYNEQFF.

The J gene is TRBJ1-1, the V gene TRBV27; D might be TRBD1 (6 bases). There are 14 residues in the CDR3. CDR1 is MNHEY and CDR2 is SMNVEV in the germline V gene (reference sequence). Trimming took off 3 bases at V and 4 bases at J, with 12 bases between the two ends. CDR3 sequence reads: CASSLGGGGTEAFF. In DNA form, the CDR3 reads TGTGCCAGCAGTTTGGGGGGAGGGGGCACTGAAGCTTTCTTT.

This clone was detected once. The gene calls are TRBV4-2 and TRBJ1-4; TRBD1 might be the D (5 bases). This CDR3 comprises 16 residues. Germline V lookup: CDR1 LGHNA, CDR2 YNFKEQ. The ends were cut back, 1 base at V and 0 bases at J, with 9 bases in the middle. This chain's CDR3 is CASSQGQLATNEKLFF. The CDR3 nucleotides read TGTGCCAGCAGCCAAGGACAGCTTGCAACTAATGAAAAACTGTTTTTT.

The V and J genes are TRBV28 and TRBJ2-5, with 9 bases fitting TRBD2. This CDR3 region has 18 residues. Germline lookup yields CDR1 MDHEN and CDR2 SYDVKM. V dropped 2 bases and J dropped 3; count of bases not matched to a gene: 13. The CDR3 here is CASSLRDREAGGKETQYF. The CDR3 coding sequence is TGTGCCAGCAGTTTAAGAGACCGGGAGGCGGGAGGGAAAGAGACCCAGTACTTC. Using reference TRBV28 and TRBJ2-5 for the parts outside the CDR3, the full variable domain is DVKVTQSSRYLVKRTGEKVFLECVQDMDHENMFWYRQDPGLGLRLIYFSYDVKMKEKGDIPEGYSVSREKKERFSLILESASTNQTSMYLCASSLRDREAGGKETQYFGPGTRLLVL.

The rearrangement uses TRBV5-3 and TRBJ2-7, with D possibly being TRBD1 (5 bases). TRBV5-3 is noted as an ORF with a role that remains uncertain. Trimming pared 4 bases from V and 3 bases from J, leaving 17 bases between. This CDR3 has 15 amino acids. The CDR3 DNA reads TGTGCCAGAAGCCTTAAGGCCCCTCAGGGCTACGAGCAGTACTTC. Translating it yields CARSLKAPQGYEQYF.

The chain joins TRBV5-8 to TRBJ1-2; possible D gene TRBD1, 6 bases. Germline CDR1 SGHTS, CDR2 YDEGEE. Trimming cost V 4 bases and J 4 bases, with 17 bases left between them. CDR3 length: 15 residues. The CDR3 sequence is CASSPTGGGLYGYTF. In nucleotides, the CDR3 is TGTGCCAGCAGCCCCACTGGGGGGGGCCTCTATGGCTACACCTTC.

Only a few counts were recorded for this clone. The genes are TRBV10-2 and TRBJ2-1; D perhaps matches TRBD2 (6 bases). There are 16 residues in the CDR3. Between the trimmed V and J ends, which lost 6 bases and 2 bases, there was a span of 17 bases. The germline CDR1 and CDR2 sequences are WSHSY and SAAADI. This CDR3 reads CASRAAGPGAYNEQFF. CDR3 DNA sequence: TGCGCCAGCAGGGCCGCGGGACCGGGGGCCTACAATGAGCAGTTCTTC.

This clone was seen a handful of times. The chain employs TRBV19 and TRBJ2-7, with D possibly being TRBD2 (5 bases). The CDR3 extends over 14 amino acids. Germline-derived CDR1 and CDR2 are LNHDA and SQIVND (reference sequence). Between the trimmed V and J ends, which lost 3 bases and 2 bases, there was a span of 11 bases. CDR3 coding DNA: TGTGCCAGTAGTATGTCGAGCGGAACCTACGAGCAGTACTTC. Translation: CASSMSSGTYEQYF.